This T cell receptor (beta chain) stems from a study of lymphopenia after photon versus proton radiotherapy. The table came from immunoSEQ multiplex PCR; TCRdb's copy has only in-frame clones and leaves some out. The sample shows approximately 80,000 clones, around 83% of them seen only once. This clone showed up just a few times. No antigen is known for it. CDR3 length: 13 residues. The V end was cut by 4 bases, the J end by 2 bases, with 6 bases between. Germline CDR1 reads GTSNPN; CDR2 reads SVGIG (reference sequence). Study results and limitations: Photon-treated patients lost naive T cells and TCR diversity; proton-treated stayed stable. Post-nadir diversity loss with photons came from oligoclonal expansion, particularly CD8+ Temra cells. Survival link was tested only in deceased patients; proton benefit remains a possibility. In patients who died, overall survival fell as post-nadir TCR diversity dropped more.

The specimen was peripheral blood, collected from a patient treated with proton-based radiotherapy. The TCR sequence derives from a man aged 55-75 years with pancreatic cancer. The chain joins TRBV30 to TRBJ2-6; D unresolved. DNA for the CDR3: TGTGCCTGGACAGAGACTGGGGCCAACGTCCTGACTTTC. Protein sequence: CAWTETGANVLTF.